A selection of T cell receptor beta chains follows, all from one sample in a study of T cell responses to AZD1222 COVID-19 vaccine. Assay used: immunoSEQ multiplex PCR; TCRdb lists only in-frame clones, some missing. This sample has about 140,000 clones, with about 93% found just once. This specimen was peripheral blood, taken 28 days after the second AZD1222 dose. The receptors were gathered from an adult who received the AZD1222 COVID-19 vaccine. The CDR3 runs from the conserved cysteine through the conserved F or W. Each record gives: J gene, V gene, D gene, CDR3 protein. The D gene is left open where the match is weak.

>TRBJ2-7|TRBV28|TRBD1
CATGQGTYEQYF
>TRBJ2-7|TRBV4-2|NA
CAWADKSYEQYF
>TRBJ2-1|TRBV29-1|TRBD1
CSVTGTGFYNEQFF
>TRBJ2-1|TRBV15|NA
CATSGQSGTTYNEQFF
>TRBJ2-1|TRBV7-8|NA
CASSPYNEQFF
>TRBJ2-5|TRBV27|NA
CASSLSSIRDIQETQYF
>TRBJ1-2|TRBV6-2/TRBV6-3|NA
CASSYSIEGYGYTF
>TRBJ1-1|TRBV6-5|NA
CASSYGHPEDTEAFF
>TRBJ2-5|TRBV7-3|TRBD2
CASSPNLAGRQETQYF
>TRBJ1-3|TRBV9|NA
CASSVGVQGKGNTIYF
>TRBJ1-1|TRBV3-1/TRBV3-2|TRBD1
CASSLGTGGMNTEAFF
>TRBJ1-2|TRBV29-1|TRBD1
CSVSQGVIYGYTF
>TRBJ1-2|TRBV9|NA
CASSVDGWFGYTF
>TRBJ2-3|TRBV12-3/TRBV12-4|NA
CAKEKDLGLYF
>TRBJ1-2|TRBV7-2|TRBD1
CASSYRDSVGYTF
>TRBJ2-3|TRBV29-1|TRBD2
CSVGTSGRTDTQYF
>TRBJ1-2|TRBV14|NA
CASSRQDSLPYGYTF
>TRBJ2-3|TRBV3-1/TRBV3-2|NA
CASSQARRLGDTQYF
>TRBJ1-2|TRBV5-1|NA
CASSLAGVIYGYTF
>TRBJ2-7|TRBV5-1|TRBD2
CASSLAVAGTSYEQYF
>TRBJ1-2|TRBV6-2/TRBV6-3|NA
CASSAIPTGPIYGYTF
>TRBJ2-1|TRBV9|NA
CASSVGTHNEQFF
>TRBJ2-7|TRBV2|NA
CASSGQVLGEQYF
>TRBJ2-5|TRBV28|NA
CASSSQRETQYF
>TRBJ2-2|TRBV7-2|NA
CASSSPYPGELFF
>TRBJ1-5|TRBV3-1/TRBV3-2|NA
CASSQGGAVGQPQHF
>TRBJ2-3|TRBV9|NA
CASSLLPLGGSDTQYF
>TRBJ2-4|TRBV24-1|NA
CATGDTDIQYF
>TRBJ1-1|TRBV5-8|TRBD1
CATGGQVLVNTEAFF
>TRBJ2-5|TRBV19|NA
CASSIVGTETQYF
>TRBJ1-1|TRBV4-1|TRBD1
CASREQGVTEAFF
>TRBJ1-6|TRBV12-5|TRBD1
CASGLVQGNSPLHF
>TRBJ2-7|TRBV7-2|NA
CASSSQSAGHEQYF
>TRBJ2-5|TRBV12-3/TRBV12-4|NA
CASSPSQETQYF
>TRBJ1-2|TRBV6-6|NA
CASSYGRGYGYTF
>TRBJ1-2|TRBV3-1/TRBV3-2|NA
CASSQEGVYREGNYGYTF